This TCR beta chain originates from a study of cytomegalovirus exposure and HLA in healthy donors. Study-wide context: Tens of millions of unique TCRs from HLA-typed donors were held in an early data release. Genotyping of 398 donors showed that 70% to 90% belonged to the Caucasian-associated ancestry cluster. Study-wide results and limits: Being productive about 87% or about 30% of the time was typical of most TCR beta V segments in an earlier analysis. The study recorded over 150 TCR beta chains that were cytomegalovirus-associated.

PCR employed 60 Vbeta and 13 Jbeta primers. Profiled with immunoSEQ multiplex PCR; TCRdb holds only in-frame clones, not every one. The table records around 110,000 clones, roughly 76% of them present only once. Germline-derived CDR1 and CDR2 are SGHRS and YFSETQ. Trimming shortened V by 1 base and J by 2 bases, and 9 bases separated the two germline ends. This CDR3 is built from 14 residues. This clone was recorded a few times. Its target is not known. Sequencing input: PBMCs. This sequence originates from a woman aged 45-65 years in good health and CMV-seropositive. V and J are TRBV5-1 and TRBJ1-1; D might be TRBD1 (5 bases). The CDR3 here is CASSLRGPNTEAFF. Here the CDR3 DNA reads TGCGCCAGCAGCTTGAGGGGCCCCAACACTGAAGCTTTCTTT.